This TCR beta chain was profiled in a study of Tregs in tolerant kidney transplant recipients. Study-wide results and limits: Biological reproducibility was not directly addressed, but technical replication error appeared minimal.

This CDR3 is built from 15 residues. Germline V gene data show CDR1 as LNHDA and CDR2 as SQIVND (reference sequence). J gave up 8 bases and V 3 bases, and 12 bases lay outside the gene matches. Thawed PBMCs were FACS-sorted into unstimulated CD4+CD25+CD127- regulatory T cells, CD4+CD25- non-regulatory cells, CD4 and CD8 cells. Sequenced by immunoSEQ multiplex PCR; TCRdb stores in-frame clones only, minus some. The sample lists roughly 120,000 clones; almost 95% were seen once. Concerning this clone itself: As yet, its antigen is unknown.

The specimen sequenced was CD4+ T cells from blood. The source is a human donor in good health. This chain connects TRBV19 to TRBJ2-7; the match to TRBD1 covers 8 bases. The chain's CDR3 is CASSIPGTGGYQQYF. The CDR3 nucleotides read TGTGCCAGTAGTATTCCCGGGACAGGAGGCTATCAGCAGTACTTC.